Below, one T cell receptor beta chain is given with its context. The data derive from a study of T cell repertoires in cytomegalovirus infection. TCRdb redid the calling of the reads with MiXCR, one entry per CDR3 protein. The data show roughly 280,000 distinct CDR3 sequences, roughly 10% seen once. There are 15 residues in the CDR3. The V and J ends lost 2 bases and 6 bases respectively, with 16 bases between them. Germline lookup yields CDR1 SGDLS and CDR2 YYNGEE. J is TRBJ2-3 and V is TRBV9; D gene uncertain. The sample consisted of PBMCs. The receptor's source is a human donor in good health (CMV status not recorded). Some clones in this sample may be carry-over from other donors' samples. For the CDR3, the DNA is TGTGCCAGCAGCGTTCTCCCAGGCCCCCAGGATACGCAGTATTTT. Translating it yields CASSVLPGPQDTQYF.